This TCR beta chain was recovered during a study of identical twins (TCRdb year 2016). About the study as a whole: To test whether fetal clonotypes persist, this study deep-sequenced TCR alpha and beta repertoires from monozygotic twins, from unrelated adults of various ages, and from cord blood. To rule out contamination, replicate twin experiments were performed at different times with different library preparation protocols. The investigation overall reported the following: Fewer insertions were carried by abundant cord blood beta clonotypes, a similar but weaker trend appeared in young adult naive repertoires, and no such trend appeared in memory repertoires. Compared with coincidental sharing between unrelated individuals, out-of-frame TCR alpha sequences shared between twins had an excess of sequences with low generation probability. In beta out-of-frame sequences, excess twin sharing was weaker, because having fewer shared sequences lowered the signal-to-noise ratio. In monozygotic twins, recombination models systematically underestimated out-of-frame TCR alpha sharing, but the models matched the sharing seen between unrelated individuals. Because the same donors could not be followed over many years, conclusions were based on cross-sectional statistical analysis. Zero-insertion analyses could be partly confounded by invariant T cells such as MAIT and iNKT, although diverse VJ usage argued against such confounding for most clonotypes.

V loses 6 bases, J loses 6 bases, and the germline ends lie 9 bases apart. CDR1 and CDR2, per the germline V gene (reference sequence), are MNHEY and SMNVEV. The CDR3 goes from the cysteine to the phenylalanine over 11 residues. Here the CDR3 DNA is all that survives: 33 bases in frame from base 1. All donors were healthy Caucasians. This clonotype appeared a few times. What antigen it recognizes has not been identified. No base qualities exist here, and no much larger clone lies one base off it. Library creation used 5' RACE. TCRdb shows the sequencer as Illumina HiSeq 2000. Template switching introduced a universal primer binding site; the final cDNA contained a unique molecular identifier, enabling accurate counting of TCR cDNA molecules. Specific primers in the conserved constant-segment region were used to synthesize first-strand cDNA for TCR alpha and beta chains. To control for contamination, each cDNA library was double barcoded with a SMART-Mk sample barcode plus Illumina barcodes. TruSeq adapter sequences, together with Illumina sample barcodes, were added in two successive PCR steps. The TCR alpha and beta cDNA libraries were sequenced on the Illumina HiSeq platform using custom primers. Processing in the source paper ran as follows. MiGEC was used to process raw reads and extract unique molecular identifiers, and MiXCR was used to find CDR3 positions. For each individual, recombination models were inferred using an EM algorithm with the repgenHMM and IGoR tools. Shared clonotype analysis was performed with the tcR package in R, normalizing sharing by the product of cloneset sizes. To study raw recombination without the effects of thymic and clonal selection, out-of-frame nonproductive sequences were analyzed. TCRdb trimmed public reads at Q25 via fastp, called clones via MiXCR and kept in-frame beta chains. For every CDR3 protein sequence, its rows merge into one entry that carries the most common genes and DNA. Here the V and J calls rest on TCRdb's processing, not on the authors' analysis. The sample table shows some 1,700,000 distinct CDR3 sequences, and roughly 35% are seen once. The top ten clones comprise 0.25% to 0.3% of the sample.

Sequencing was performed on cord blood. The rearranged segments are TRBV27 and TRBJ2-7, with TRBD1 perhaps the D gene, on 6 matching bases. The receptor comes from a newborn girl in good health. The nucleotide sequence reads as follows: TGTGCCAGCAGAATCAGGGGCGAGCAGTACTTC. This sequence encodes CASRIRGEQYF.